Described below is a single T cell receptor beta chain sequence and its context. This sample was taken from a study of blood T cell repertoires in COVID-19. Study at large: Researchers got acute and convalescent COVID-19 samples from the United States, Italy and Spain. T cells, B-cell-depleted T cells, or PBMCs provided the cDNA or gDNA that served as material.

As handled by the study authors: The assay estimated nucleated cells by amplifying reference gene primers. The protocol was immunoSEQ multiplex PCR, while the TCRdb copy is restricted to in-frame clones and leaves out a portion. The D gene and trimming were derived from the DNA, and the V and J assignments and clone size from that table. The sample has 120,000 or so clones, roughly 89% seen once. During active infection, Seattle patients enrolled and were then monitored through disease. Sequenced: peripheral blood. The receptor was derived from a woman between 55 and 75 years old with COVID-19, enrolled during active disease.

The CDR3 protein is CASSLSVEGDYGYTF. CDR3 DNA: TGTGCCAGCAGCTTATCGGTAGAAGGGGACTATGGCTACACCTTC. The chain has TRBV7-8 and TRBJ1-2, with D maybe TRBD1 (5 bases). The V gene's germline CDR1 is SGHVS and CDR2 FQNEAQ. The CDR3 is made up of 15 amino acids. The ends were cut back, 2 bases at V and 3 bases at J, with 13 bases in the middle.